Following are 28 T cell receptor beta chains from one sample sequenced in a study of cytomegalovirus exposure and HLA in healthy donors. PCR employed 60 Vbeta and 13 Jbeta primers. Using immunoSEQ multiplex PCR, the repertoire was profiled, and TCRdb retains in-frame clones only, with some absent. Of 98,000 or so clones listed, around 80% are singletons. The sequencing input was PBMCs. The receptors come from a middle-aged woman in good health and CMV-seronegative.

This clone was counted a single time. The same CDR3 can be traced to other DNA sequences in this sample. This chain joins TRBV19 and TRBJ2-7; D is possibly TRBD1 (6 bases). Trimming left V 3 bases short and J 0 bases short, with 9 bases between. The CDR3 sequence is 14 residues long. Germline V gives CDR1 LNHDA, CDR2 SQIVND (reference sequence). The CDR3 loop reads CASSITGSSYEQYF. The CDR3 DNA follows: TGTGCCAGTAGTATCACAGGGTCCTCCTACGAGCAGTACTTC.

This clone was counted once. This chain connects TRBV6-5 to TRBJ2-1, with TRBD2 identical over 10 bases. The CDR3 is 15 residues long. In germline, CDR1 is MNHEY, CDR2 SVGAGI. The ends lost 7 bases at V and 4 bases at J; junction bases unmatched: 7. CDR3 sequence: CASIQAGGPYNEQFF. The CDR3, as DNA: TGTGCCAGCATTCAAGCGGGAGGGCCTTACAATGAGCAGTTCTTC.

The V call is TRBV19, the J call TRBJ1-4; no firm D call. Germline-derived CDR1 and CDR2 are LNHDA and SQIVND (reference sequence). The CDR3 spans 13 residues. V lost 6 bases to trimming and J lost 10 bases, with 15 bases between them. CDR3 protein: CASRLDSGGKLFF. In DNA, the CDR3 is TGTGCCAGTAGACTTGATTCGGGTGGAAAACTGTTTTTT.

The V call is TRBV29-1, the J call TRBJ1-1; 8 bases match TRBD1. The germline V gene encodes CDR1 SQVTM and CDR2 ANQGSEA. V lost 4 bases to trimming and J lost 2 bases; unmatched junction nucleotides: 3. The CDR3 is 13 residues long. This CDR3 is CSVVGQGNTEAFF. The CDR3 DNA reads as TGCAGCGTTGTAGGACAGGGTAACACTGAAGCTTTCTTT.

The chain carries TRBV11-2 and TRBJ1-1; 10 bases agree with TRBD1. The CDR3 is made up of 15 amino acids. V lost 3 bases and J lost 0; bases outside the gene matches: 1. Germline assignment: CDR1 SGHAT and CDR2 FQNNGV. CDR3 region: CASSLGQGLNTEAFF. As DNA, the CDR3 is TGTGCCAGCAGCTTGGGACAGGGGCTGAACACTGAAGCTTTCTTT.

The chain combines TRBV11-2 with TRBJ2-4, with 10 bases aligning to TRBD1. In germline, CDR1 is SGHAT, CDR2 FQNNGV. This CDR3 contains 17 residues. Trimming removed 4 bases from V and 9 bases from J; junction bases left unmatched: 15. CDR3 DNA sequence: TGTGCCAGCAGCTATTCCCTTGGGACAGGGGATAACAGCATTCAGTACTTC. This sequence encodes CASSYSLGTGDNSIQYF. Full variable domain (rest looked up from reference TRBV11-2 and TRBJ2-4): EAGVAQSPRYKIIEKRQSVAFWCNPISGHATLYWYQQILGQGPKLLIQFQNNGVVDDSQLPKDRFSAERLKGVDSTLKIQPAKLEDSAVYLCASSYSLGTGDNSIQYFGAGTRLSVL.

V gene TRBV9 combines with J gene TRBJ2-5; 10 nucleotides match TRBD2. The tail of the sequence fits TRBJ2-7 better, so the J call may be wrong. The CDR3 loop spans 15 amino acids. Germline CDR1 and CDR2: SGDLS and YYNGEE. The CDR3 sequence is CASSAGTSDSYEQYF. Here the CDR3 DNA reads TGTGCCAGCAGCGCGGGGACTAGCGACTCCTACGAGCAGTACTTC.

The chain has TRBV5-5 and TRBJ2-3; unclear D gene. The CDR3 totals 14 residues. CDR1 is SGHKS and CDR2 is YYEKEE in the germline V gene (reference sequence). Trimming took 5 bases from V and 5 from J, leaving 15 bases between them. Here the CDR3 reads CASRTRQTGDTQYF. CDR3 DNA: TGTGCCAGCAGAACCCGGCAGACGGGAGATACGCAGTATTTT.

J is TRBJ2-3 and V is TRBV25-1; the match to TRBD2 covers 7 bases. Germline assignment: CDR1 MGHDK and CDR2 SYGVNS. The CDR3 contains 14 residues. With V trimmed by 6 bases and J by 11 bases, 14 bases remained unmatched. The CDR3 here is CASRGGAGGAKQYF. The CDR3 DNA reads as TGTGCCAGCAGGGGAGGGGCTGGAGGCGCTAAGCAGTATTTT.

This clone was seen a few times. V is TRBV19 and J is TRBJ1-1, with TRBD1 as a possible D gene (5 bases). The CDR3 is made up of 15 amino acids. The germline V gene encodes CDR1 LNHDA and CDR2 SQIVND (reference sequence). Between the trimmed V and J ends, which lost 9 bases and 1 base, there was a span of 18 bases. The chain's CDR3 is CASTLRWTSNTEAFF. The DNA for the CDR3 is TGTGCCAGCACCCTCCGGTGGACATCGAACACTGAAGCTTTCTTT. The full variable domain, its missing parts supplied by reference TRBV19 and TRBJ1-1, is DGGITQSPKYLFRKEGQNVTLSCEQNLNHDAMYWYRQDPGQGLRLIYYSQIVNDFQKGDIAEGYSVSREKKESFPLTVTSAQKNPTAFYLCASTLRWTSNTEAFFGQGTRLTVV.

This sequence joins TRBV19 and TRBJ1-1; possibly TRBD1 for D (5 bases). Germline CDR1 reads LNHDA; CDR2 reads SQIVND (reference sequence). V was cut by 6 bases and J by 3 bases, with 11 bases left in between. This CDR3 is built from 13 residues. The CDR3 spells CASRRQGDTEAFF. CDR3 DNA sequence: TGTGCCAGTAGACGACAAGGGGACACTGAAGCTTTCTTT.

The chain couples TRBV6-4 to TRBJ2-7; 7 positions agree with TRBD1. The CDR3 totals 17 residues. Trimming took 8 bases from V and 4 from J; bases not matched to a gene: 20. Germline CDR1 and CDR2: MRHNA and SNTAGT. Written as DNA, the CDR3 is TGTGCCAGCCCATCCCCCCGAACAGGGGTGGTTCCTTACGAGCAGTACTTC. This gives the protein CASPSPRTGVVPYEQYF.

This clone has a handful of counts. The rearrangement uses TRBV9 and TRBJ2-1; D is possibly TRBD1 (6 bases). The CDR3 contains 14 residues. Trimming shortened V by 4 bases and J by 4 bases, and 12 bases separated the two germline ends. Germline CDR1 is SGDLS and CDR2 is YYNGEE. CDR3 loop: CASSRTGIYNEQFF. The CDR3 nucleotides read TGTGCCAGCAGCCGTACAGGGATATACAATGAGCAGTTCTTC.

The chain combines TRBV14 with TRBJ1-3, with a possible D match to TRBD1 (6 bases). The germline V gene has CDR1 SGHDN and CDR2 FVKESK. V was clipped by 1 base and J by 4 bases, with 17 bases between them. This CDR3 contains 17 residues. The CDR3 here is CASSQVSWGHGGNTIYF. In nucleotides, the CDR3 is TGTGCCAGCAGCCAAGTCAGTTGGGGACACGGAGGAAACACCATATATTTT.

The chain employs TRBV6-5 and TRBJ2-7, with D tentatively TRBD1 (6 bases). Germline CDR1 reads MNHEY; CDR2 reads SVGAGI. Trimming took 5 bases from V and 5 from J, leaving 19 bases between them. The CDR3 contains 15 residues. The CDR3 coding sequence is TGTGCCAGCAGTATTTCGAGGGGACACCACGACGAGCAGTACTTC. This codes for CASSISRGHHDEQYF.

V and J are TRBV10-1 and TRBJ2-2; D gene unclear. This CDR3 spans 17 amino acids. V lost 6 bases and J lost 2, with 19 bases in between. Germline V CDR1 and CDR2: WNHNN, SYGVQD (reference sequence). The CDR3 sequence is CASSARPFRVNTGELFF. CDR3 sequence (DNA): TGCGCCAGCAGCGCTCGCCCCTTCCGCGTTAACACCGGGGAGCTGTTTTTT.

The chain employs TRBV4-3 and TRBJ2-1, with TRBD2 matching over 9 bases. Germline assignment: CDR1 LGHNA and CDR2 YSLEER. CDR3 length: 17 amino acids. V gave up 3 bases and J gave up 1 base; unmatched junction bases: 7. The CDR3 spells CASSHATTSGSYNEQFF. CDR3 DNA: TGCGCCAGCAGCCACGCAACTACTAGCGGGTCCTACAATGAGCAGTTCTTC.

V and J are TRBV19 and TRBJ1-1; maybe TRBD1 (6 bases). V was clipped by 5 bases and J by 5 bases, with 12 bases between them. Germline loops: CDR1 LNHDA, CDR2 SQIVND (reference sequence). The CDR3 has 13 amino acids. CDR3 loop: CASSEQGKTEAFF. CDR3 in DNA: TGTGCCAGTAGTGAACAGGGAAAGACTGAAGCTTTCTTT.

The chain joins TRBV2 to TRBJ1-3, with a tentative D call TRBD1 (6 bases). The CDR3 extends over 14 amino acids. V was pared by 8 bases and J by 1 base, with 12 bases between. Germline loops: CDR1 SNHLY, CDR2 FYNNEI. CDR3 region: CASGRGKSGNTIYF. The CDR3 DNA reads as TGTGCCAGCGGCAGGGGCAAGTCTGGAAACACCATATATTTT.

The CDR3 loop reads CASSWGGNSNQPQHF. CDR3 nucleotides: TGCGCCAGCAGCTGGGGAGGAAATAGCAATCAGCCCCAGCATTTT. This chain joins TRBV5-1 and TRBJ1-5; D remains unclear. The CDR3 contains 15 residues. Germline V gene data show CDR1 as SGHRS and CDR2 as YFSETQ. The V gene lost 3 bases and the J gene lost 0 bases, with 10 bases spanning the gap.

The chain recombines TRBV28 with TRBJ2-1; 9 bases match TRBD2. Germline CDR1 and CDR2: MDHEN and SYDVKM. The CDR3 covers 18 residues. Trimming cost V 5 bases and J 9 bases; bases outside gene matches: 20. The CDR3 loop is CASSRPWREGGRGSEQFF. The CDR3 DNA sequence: TGTGCCAGCAGTCGCCCCTGGCGGGAGGGGGGCCGGGGCAGTGAGCAGTTCTTC.

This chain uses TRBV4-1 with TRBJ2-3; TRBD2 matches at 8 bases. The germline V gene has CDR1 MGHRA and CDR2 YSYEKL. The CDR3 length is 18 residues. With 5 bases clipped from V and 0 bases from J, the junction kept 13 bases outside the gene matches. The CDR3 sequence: CASSSSGLRWVSTDTQYF. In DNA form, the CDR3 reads TGCGCCAGCAGCTCTAGCGGGCTACGTTGGGTTAGCACAGATACGCAGTATTTT.

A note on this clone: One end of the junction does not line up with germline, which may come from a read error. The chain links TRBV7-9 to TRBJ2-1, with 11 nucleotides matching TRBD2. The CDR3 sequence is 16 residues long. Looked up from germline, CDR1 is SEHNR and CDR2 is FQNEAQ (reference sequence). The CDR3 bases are TGTTCCAGCAGCTTAGGGGAACTAGCGGGAGACTATGAGCAGTTCTTC. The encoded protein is CSSSLGELAGDYEQFF.

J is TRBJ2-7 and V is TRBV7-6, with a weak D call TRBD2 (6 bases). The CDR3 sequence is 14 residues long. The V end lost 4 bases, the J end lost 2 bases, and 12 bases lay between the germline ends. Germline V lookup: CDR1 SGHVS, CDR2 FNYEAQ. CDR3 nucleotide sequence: TGTGCCAGCAGCTCCCCAGGGACTCCCTACGAGCAGTACTTC. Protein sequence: CASSSPGTPYEQYF. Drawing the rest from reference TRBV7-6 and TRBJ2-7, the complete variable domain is GAGVSQSPRYKVTKRGQDVALRCDPISGHVSLYWYRQALGQGPEFLTYFNYEAQQDKSGLPNDRFSAERPEGSISTLTIQRTEQRDSAMYRCASSSPGTPYEQYFGPGTRLTVT.

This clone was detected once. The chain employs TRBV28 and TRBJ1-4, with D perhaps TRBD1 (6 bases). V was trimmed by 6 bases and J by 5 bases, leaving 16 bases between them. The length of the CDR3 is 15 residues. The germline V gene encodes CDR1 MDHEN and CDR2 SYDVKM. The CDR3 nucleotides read TGTGCCAGCAGCGTGACAGGTGTATCGAATGAAAAACTGTTTTTT. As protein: CASSVTGVSNEKLFF.

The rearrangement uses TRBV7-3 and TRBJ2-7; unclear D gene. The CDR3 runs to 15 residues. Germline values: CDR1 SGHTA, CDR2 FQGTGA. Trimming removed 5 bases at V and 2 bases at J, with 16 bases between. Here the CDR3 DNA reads TGTGCCAGCAGCCCCTTCGGCGGCCGAGCCTACGAGCAGTACTTC. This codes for CASSPFGGRAYEQYF.

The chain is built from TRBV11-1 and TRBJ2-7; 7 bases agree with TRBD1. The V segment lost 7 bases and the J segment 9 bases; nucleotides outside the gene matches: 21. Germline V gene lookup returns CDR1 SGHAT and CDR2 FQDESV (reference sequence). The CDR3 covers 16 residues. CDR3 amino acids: CASIKQRGQPHGGQYF. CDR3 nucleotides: TGTGCCAGCATTAAACAAAGGGGACAGCCCCACGGCGGGCAGTACTTC.

CDR3 nucleotides: TGCGCCAGCAGCTTGGAGTCGGTGCTAGCGGGAGACACAGATACGCAGTATTTT. It specifies CASSLESVLAGDTDTQYF. This rearrangement joins TRBV5-1 to TRBJ2-3; TRBD2 matches 10 bases. Germline values: CDR1 SGHRS, CDR2 YFSETQ. This CDR3 has 18 residues. Trimming at V came to 0 bases and at J to 2 bases, leaving 9 bases not matched to a gene.